This T cell receptor beta chain came from a study of blood T cell repertoires in COVID-19. Across the study: Some COVID-19 samples were acute and others convalescent; all came from the United States, Italy and Spain. T cells, B-cell-depleted T cells, or PBMCs provided the cDNA or gDNA that served as material.

V was clipped by 0 bases and J by 5 bases; unmatched bases: 3. The CDR3 sequence is 15 residues long. In germline, CDR1 is LGHNA, CDR2 YSLEER. Everyone who took part was 18 to 89 years old, and they came from about 25 US areas. Some clones are missing from TCRdb's copy, which holds only in-frame ones; the method was immunoSEQ multiplex PCR. This table has hundreds of thousands of clones, 83% appearing once. The chain combines TRBV4-3 with TRBJ2-5; 10 bases align to TRBD1. The receptor comes from a woman between 50 and 59 years old who had been exposed to COVID-19. The sample consisted of PBMCs or T cells enriched from blood (not recorded which). The CDR3 DNA follows: TGCGCCAGCAGCCAAGACCTGACAGGGGGCGAGACCCAGTACTTC. Protein: CASSQDLTGGETQYF.